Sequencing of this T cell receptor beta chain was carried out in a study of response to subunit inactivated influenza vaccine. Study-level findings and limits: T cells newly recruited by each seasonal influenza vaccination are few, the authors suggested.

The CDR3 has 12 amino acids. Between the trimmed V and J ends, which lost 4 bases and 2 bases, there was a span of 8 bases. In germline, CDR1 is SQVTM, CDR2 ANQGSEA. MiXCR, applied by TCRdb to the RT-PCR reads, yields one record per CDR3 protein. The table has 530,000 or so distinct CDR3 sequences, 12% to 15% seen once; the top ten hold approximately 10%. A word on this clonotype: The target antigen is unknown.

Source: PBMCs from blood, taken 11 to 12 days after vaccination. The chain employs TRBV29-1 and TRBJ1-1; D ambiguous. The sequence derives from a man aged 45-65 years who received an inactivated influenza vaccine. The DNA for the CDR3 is TGCAGCGTTGGCAGATTTAACACTGAAGCTTTCTTT. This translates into CSVGRFNTEAFF.